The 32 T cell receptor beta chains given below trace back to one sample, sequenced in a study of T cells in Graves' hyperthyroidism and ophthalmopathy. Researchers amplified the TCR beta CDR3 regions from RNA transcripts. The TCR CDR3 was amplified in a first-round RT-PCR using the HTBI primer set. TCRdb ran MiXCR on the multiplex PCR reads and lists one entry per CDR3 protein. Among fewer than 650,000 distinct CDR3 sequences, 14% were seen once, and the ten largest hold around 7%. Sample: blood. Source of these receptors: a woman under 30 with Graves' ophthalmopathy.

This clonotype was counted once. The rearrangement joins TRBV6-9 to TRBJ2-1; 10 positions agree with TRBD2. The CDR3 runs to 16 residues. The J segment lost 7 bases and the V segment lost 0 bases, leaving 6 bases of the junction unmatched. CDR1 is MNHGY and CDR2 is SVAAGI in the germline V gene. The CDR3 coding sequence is TGTGCCAGCAGTTATTCGAAGAGCGGGAGGGGGAATGAGCAGTTCTTC. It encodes CASSYSKSGRGNEQFF.

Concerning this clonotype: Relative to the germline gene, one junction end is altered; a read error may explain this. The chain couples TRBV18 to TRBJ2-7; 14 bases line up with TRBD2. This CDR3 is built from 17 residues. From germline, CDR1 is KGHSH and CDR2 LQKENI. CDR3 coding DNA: TGTGGCAGCTCACCGGGACTAGCGGGAGCCTTCTCCTACGAGCAGTACTTC. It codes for CGSSPGLAGAFSYEQYF. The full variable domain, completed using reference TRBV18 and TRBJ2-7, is NAGVMQNPRHLVRRRGQEARLRCSPMKGHSHVYWYRQLPEEGLKFMVYLQKENIIDESGMPKERFSAEFPKEGPSILRIQQVVRGDSAAYFCGSSPGLAGAFSYEQYFGPGTRLTVT.

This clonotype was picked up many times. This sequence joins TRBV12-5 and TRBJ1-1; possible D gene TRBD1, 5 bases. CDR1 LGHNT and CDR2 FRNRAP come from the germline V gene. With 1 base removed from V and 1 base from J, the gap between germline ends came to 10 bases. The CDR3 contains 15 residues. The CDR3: CASGLGGAENTEAFF. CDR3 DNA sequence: TGTGCTAGTGGTTTGGGAGGGGCGGAGAACACTGAAGCTTTCTTT.

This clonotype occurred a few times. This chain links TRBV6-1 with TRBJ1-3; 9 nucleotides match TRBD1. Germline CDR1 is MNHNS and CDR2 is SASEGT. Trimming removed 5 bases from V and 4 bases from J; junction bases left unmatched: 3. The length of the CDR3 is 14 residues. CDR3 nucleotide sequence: TGTGCCAGCAGTCGGGACAGGGTAGGAAACACCATATATTTT. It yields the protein CASSRDRVGNTIYF.

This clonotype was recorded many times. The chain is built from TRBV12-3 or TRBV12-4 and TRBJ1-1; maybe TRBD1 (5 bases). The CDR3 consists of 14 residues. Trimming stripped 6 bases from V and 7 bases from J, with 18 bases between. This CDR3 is CASSKAGGALEAFF. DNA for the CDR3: TGTGCCAGCAGCAAGGCAGGTGGGGCACTTGAAGCTTTCTTT.

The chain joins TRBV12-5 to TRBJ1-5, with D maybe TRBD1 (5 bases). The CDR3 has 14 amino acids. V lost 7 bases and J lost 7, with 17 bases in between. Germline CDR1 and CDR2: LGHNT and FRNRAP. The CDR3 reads CASAGEGRGQPQHF. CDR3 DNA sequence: TGTGCTAGTGCCGGGGAGGGGAGGGGCCAGCCCCAGCATTTT.

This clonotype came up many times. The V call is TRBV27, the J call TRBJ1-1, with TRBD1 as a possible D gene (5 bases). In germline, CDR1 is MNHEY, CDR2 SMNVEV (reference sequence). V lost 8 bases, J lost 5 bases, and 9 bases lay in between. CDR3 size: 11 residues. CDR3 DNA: TGTGCCAGCCCCCGGGGGACTGAAGCTTTCTTT. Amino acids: CASPRGTEAFF.

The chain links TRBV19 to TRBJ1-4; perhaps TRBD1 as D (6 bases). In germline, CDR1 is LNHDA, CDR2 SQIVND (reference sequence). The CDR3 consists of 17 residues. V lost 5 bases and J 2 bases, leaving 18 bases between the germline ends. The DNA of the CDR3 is TGTGCCAGTAGTCCCCAATGGCCGGGGGCGACTAATGAAAAACTGTTTTTT. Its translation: CASSPQWPGATNEKLFF.

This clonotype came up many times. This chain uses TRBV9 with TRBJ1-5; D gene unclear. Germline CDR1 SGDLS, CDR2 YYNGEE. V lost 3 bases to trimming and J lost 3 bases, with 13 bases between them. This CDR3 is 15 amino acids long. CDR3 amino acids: CASSAQGGYNQPQHF. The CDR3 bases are TGTGCCAGCAGCGCCCAAGGAGGGTACAATCAGCCCCAGCATTTT.

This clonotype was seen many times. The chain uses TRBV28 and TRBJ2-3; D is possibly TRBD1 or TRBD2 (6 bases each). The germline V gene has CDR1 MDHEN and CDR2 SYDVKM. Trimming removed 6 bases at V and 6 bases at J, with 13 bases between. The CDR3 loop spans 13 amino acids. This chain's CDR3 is CASRARGVDTQYF. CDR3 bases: TGTGCCAGCAGGGCTAGGGGGGTTGATACGCAGTATTTT. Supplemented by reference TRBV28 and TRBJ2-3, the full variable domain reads DVKVTQSSRYLVKRTGEKVFLECVQDMDHENMFWYRQDPGLGLRLIYFSYDVKMKEKGDIPEGYSVSREKKERFSLILESASTNQTSMYLCASRARGVDTQYFGPGTRLTVL.

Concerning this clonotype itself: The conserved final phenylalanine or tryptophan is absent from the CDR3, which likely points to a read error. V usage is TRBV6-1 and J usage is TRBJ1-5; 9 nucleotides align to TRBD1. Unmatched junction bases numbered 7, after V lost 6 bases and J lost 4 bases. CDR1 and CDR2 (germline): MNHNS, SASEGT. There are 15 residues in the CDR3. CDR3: CASSPMGQGNQPQHL. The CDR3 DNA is TGTGCCAGCAGCCCAATGGGACAGGGAAATCAGCCCCAGCATCTT.

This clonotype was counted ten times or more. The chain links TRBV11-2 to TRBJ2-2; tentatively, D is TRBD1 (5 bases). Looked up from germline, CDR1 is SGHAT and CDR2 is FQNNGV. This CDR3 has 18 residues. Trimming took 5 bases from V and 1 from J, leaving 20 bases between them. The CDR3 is CASSQNPTGPLNTGELFF. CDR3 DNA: TGTGCCAGCAGCCAAAACCCAACAGGTCCCCTGAACACCGGGGAGCTGTTTTTT. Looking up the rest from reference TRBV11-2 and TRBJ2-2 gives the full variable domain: EAGVAQSPRYKIIEKRQSVAFWCNPISGHATLYWYQQILGQGPKLLIQFQNNGVVDDSQLPKDRFSAERLKGVDSTLKIQPAKLEDSAVYLCASSQNPTGPLNTGELFFGEGSRLTVL.

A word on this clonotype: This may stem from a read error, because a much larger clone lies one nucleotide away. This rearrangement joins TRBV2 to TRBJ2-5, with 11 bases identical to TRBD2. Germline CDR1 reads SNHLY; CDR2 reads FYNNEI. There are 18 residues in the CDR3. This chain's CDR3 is CAGSAPLAGGPNPETQYF. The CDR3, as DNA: TGTGCCGGCAGTGCCCCCTTAGCGGGAGGGCCGAATCCTGAGACCCAGTACTTC.

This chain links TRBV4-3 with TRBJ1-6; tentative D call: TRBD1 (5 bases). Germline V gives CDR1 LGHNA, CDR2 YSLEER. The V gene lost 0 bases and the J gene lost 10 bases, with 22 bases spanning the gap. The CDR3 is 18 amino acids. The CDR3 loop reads CASSQDSLSSPRGSPLHF. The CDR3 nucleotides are TGCGCCAGCAGCCAAGACTCCCTTTCGTCCCCGAGGGGATCACCCCTCCACTTT.

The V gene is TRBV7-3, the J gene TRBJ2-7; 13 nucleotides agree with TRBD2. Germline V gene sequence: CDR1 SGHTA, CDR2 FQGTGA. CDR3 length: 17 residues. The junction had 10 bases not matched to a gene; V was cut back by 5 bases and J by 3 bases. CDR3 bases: TGTGCCAGCAGCGAACCACCGGGACTAGCGGGAAACTACGAGCAGTACTTC. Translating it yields CASSEPPGLAGNYEQYF.

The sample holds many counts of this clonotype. This chain's CDR3 is CASSLGAGGAGTEAFF. The CDR3 bases are TGTGCCAGCAGCTTAGGGGCAGGGGGCGCAGGCACTGAAGCTTTCTTT. The chain carries TRBV7-3 and TRBJ1-1, with 8 bases identical to TRBD1. Germline lookup yields CDR1 SGHTA and CDR2 FQGTGA. V gave up 2 bases and J gave up 4 bases; unmatched junction bases: 9. This CDR3 spans 16 amino acids.

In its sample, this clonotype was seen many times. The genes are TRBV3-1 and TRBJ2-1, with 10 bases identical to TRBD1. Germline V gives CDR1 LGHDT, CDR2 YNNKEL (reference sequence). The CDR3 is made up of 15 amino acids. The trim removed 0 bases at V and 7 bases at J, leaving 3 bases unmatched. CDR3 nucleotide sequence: TGTGCCAGCAGCCAAGAAGGGACAGGGGTAAATGAGCAGTTCTTC. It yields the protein CASSQEGTGVNEQFF.

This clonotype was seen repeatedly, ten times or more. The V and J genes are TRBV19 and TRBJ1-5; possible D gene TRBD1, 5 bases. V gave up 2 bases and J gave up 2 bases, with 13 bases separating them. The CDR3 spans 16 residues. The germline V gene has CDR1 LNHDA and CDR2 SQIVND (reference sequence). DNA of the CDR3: TGTGCCAGTAGTATATGGGGACCGCCTGGCAATCAGCCCCAGCATTTT. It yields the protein CASSIWGPPGNQPQHF.

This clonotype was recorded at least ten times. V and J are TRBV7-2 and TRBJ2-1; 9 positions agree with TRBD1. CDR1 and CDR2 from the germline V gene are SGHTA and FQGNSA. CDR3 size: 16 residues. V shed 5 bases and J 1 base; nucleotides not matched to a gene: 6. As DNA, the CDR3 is TGTGCCAGCAGCCCACAGGGGGCAATGTCCTACAATGAGCAGTTCTTC. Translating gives CASSPQGAMSYNEQFF. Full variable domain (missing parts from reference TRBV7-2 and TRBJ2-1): GAGVSQSPSNKVTEKGKDVELRCDPISGHTALYWYRQSLGQGLEFLIYFQGNSAPDKSGLPSDRFSAERTGGSVSTLTIQRTQQEDSAVYLCASSPQGAMSYNEQFFGPGTRLTVL.

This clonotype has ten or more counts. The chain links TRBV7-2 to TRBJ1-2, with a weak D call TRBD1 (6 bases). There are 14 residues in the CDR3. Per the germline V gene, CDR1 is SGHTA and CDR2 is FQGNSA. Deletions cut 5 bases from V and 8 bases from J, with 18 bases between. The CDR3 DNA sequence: TGTGCCAGCAGCCTTCGGAGTAAGGGGGACGGCTACACCTTC. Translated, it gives CASSLRSKGDGYTF.

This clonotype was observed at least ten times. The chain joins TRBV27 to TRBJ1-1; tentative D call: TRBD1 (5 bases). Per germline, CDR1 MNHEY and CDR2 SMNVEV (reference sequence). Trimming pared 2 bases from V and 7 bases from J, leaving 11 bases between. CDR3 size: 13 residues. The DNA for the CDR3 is TGTGCCAGCAGTTTAGCTGGGGGGAATGAAGCTTTCTTT. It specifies CASSLAGGNEAFF.

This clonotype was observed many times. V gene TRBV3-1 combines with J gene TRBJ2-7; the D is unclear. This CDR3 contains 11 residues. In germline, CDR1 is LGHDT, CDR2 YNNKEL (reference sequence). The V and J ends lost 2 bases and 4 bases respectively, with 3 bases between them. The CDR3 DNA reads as TGTGCCAGCAGCCAAATTTACGAGCAGTACTTC. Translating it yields CASSQIYEQYF.

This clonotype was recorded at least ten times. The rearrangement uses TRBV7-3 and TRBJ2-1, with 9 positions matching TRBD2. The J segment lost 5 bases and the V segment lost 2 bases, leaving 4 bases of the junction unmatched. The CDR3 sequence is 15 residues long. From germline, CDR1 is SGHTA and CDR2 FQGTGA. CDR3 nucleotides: TGTGCCAGCAGCTTATGGGCTAGCGGGAACAATGAGCAGTTCTTC. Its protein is CASSLWASGNNEQFF.

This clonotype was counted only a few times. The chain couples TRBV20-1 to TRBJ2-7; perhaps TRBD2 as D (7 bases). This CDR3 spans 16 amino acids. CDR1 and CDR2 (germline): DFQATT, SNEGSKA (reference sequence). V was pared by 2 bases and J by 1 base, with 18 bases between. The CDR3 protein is CSARIGGGKGSYEQYF. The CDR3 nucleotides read TGCAGTGCTAGAATAGGGGGGGGAAAAGGATCCTACGAGCAGTACTTC.

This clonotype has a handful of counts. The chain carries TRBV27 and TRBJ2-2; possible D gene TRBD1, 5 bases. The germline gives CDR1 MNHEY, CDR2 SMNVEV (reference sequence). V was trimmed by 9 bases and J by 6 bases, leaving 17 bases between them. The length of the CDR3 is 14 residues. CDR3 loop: CASFSDGAPGELFF. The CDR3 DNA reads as TGTGCCAGTTTTTCCGATGGGGCCCCCGGGGAGCTGTTTTTT.

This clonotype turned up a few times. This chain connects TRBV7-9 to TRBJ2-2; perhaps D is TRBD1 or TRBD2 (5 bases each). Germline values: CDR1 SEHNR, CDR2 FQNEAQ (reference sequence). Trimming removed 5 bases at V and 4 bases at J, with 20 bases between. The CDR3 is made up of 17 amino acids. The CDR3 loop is CASSQVRTGRPTGELFF. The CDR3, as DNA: TGTGCCAGCAGCCAAGTTCGGACGGGACGCCCCACCGGGGAGCTGTTTTTT. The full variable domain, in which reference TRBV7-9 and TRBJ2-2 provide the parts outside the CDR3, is DTGVSQNPRHKITKRGQNVTFRCDPISEHNRLYWYRQTLGQGPEFLTYFQNEAQLEKSRLLSDRFSAERPKGSFSTLEIQRTEQGDSAMYLCASSQVRTGRPTGELFFGEGSRLTVL.

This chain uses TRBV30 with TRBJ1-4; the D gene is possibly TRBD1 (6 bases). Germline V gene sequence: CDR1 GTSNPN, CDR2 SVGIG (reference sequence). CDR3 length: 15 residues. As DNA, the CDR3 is TGTGCTGCAAGTCGTGGGGGCGGATATAATGAAAAACTGTTTTTT. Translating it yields CAASRGGGYNEKLFF.

As DNA, the CDR3 is TGTGCCAGCAGCGGGGTGGGGGACAATGAGCAGTTCTTC. Its translation is CASSGVGDNEQFF. V usage is TRBV9 and J usage is TRBJ2-1, with D tentatively TRBD1 or TRBD2 (5 bases each). The CDR3 is 13 residues long. Looked up from germline, CDR1 is SGDLS and CDR2 is YYNGEE. With 3 bases removed from V and 5 bases from J, the gap between germline ends came to 9 bases.

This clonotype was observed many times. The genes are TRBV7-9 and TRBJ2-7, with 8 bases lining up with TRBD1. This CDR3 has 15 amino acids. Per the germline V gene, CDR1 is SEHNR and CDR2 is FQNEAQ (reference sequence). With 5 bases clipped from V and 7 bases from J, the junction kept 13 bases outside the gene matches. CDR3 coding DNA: TGTGCCAGCAGCGTCCAGGGGGCCCCTACTGGGGAGCAGTACTTC. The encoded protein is CASSVQGAPTGEQYF.

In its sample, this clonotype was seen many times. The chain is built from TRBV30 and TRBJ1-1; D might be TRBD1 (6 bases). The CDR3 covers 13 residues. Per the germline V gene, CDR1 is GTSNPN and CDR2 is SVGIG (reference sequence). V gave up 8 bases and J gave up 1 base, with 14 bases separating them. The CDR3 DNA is TGTGCCCGCTCGGGACAACCGAACACTGAAGCTTTCTTT. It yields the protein CARSGQPNTEAFF.

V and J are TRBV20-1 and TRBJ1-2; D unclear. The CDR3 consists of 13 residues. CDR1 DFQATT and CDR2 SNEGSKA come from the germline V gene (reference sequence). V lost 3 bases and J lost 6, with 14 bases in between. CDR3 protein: CSASSLNIHGYTF. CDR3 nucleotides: TGCAGTGCTAGTAGCCTGAACATCCATGGCTACACCTTC.

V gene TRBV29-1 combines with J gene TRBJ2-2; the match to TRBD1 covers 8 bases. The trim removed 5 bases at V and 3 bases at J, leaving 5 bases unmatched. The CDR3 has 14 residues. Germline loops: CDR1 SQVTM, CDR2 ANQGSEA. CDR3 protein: CSVPRGQDTGELFF. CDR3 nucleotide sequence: TGCAGCGTTCCCAGGGGGCAAGACACCGGGGAGCTGTTTTTT.